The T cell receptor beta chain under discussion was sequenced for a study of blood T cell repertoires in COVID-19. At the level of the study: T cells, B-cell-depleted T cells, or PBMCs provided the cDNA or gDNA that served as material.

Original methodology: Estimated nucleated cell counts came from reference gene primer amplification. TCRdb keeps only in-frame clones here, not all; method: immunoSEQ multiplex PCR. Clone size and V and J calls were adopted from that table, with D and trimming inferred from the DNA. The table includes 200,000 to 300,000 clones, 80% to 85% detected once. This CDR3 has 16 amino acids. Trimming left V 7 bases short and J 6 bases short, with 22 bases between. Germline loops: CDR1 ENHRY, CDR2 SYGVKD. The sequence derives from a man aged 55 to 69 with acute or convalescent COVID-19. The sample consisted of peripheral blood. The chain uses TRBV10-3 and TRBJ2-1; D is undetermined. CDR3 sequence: CAIMNPAMVVGNEQFF. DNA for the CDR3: TGTGCCATCATGAACCCCGCCATGGTCGTCGGCAATGAGCAGTTCTTC.